This T cell receptor beta chain is drawn from a study of cytomegalovirus exposure and HLA in healthy donors. Study conclusions and caveats: That first-cohort TCR clusters tended to co-occur in the 90 to 150 validation repertoires was found in a later analysis. Rarity marked most TCR sequences, yet some public TCRs occurred in many donors. Some TCR beta chains (about 170 of them) were listed as cytomegalovirus-associated.

This CDR3 has 17 residues. V lost 10 bases and J lost 4, with 26 bases in between. A remark on this clone: What it binds is unknown.

Clones were read by immunoSEQ multiplex PCR, and TCRdb kept only the in-frame ones, dropping some. In the table there are some 130,000 clones, approximately 90% of which are singletons. The donors were part of the validation cohort of roughly 110 subjects. That cohort was separate from the first cohort, which comprised fewer than 800 subjects. The sample comprised PBMCs. This chain joins TRBV6-7 and TRBJ1-5; TRBD1 might be the D (6 bases). TRBV6-7 is assigned to the ORF class and has an uncertain function. The sequence came from a woman aged 18-30 years in good health and CMV-seropositive. CDR3 region: CAIKLAEQGVGNQPQHF. DNA of the CDR3: TGTGCCATCAAGTTAGCCGAACAGGGTGTGGGAAATCAGCCCCAGCATTTT.